The 8 T cell receptor beta chains below were found in one sample sequenced in a study of T cell responses to AZD1222 COVID-19 vaccine. Clones were read by immunoSEQ multiplex PCR, and TCRdb kept only the in-frame ones, dropping some. This table holds 87,000 or so clones, less than 90% found once. The sample here was peripheral blood, taken on day 0 of AZD1222 vaccination. The source is an adult in good health.

The chain uses TRBV6-1 and TRBJ2-3, with 12 bases matching TRBD2. CDR1 is MNHNS and CDR2 is SASEGT in the germline V gene. The CDR3 totals 20 residues. With V trimmed by 4 bases and J by 5 bases, 19 bases remained unmatched. In DNA form, the CDR3 reads TGTGCCAGCAGTGCAAATCCGGGACTAGCGGGCCCCTCAACCGGAGATACGCAGTATTTT. Its translation is CASSANPGLAGPSTGDTQYF.

The chain is built from TRBV19 and TRBJ1-2; no clear D. There are 13 residues in the CDR3. The V end lost 7 bases, the J end lost 6 bases, and 15 bases lay between the germline ends. The germline V gene encodes CDR1 LNHDA and CDR2 SQIVND (reference sequence). DNA of the CDR3: TGTGCCAGTAATACCGGGTTAAGGGATGGCTACACCTTC. This sequence encodes CASNTGLRDGYTF.

A few counts support this clone. V usage is TRBV9 and J usage is TRBJ1-4; tentatively, D is TRBD1 (6 bases). This CDR3 comprises 14 residues. V lost 0 bases, J lost 8 bases, and 11 bases lay in between. The germline V gene has CDR1 SGDLS and CDR2 YYNGEE. Here the CDR3 reads CASSVEARGEKLFF. CDR3 DNA: TGTGCCAGCAGCGTAGAAGCTAGGGGGGAAAAACTGTTTTTT. Full variable domain (rest looked up from reference TRBV9 and TRBJ1-4): DSGVTQTPKHLITATGQRVTLRCSPRSGDLSVYWYQQSLDQGLQFLIQYYNGEERAKGNILERFSAQQFPDLHSELNLSSLELGDSALYFCASSVEARGEKLFFGSGTQLSVL.

This clone has a single count. This chain joins TRBV29-1 and TRBJ1-1, with 10 bases aligning to TRBD1. Germline V gives CDR1 SQVTM, CDR2 ANQGSEA. The trim removed 7 bases at V and 1 base at J, leaving 6 bases unmatched. The CDR3 runs 14 residues. In DNA, the CDR3 is TGCAGCGCCTGGACAGGGGGAGCGAACACTGAAGCTTTCTTT. Encoded protein: CSAWTGGANTEAFF.

V gene TRBV27 combines with J gene TRBJ1-1, with TRBD1 matching 8 bases. The V gene's germline CDR1 is MNHEY and CDR2 SMNVEV (reference sequence). The junction had 2 bases not matched to a gene; V was cut back by 8 bases and J by 6 bases. There are 11 residues in the CDR3. The CDR3 nucleotides are TGTGCCAGCCGACAGGGGTCTGAAGCTTTCTTT. Protein: CASRQGSEAFF.

The CDR3 spells CASAGTGGKLFF. As DNA, the CDR3 is TGTGCCAGCGCCGGGACAGGGGGAAAACTGTTTTTT. The chain couples TRBV2 to TRBJ1-4; 11 nucleotides line up with TRBD1. After removal of 8 bases from V and 10 bases from J, the junction contained 3 bases not matched to a gene. Germline CDR1 is SNHLY and CDR2 is FYNNEI. This CDR3 has 12 amino acids.

V and J are TRBV30 and TRBJ2-3; unclear D gene. Germline CDR1 is GTSNPN and CDR2 is SVGIG (reference sequence). Trimming took 1 base from V and 0 from J, leaving 8 bases between them. This CDR3 spans 14 amino acids. This CDR3 is CAWSGTYSTDTQYF. DNA of the CDR3: TGTGCCTGGAGTGGAACGTATAGCACAGATACGCAGTATTTT. The full variable domain, in which reference TRBV30 and TRBJ2-3 provide the parts outside the CDR3, is SQTIHQWPATLVQPVGSPLSLECTVEGTSNPNLYWYRQAAGRGLQLLFYSVGIGQISSEVPQNLSASRPQDRQFILSSKKLLLSDSGFYLCAWSGTYSTDTQYFGPGTRLTVL.

The V call is TRBV5-4, the J call TRBJ2-1; weak D call: TRBD2 (6 bases). The CDR3 extends over 13 amino acids. Per the germline V gene, CDR1 is SGHNT and CDR2 is YYREEE (reference sequence). Trimming shortened V by 4 bases and J by 6 bases, and 11 bases separated the two germline ends. The CDR3 protein is CASSRRDFNEQFF. CDR3 DNA: TGTGCCAGCAGCCGTAGGGACTTCAATGAGCAGTTCTTC. Supplemented by reference TRBV5-4 and TRBJ2-1, the full variable domain reads ETGVTQSPTHLIKTRGQQVTLRCSSQSGHNTVSWYQQALGQGPQFIFQYYREEENGRGNFPPRFSGLQFPNYSSELNVNALELDDSALYLCASSRRDFNEQFFGPGTRLTVL.